The table lists the clone carrying this TCR beta chain with a few counts. Its target is not known. This entry comes from a study of T cells after yellow fever vaccination. Study conclusions and caveats: Repertoires sorted by FACS could include abundant clonotypes that are contaminants from the bulk population.

UMIs were added to TCR cDNA along with a universal primer site when it was made by 5'RACE template switching. TCRdb re-called the 5' RACE reads through MiXCR, storing one row per CDR3 protein. The sample lists some 320,000 distinct CDR3 sequences; approximately 10% were seen once. V trimming: 4 bases; J trimming: 6 bases; junction bases outside the gene matches: 5. The CDR3 loop spans 14 amino acids. This clonotype was sampled from a man younger than 30 who received the YFV17D yellow fever vaccine. The sample in question was CD4+ T cells sorted from PBMCs, obtained 5 days after the yellow fever booster vaccination. The rearrangement links TRBV12-3 or TRBV12-4 to TRBJ2-2; 7 bases match TRBD2. The DNA for the CDR3 is TGTGCCAGCAGTTCCTACACTAGCGCCGGGGAGCTGTTTTTT. The encoded protein is CASSSYTSAGELFF.